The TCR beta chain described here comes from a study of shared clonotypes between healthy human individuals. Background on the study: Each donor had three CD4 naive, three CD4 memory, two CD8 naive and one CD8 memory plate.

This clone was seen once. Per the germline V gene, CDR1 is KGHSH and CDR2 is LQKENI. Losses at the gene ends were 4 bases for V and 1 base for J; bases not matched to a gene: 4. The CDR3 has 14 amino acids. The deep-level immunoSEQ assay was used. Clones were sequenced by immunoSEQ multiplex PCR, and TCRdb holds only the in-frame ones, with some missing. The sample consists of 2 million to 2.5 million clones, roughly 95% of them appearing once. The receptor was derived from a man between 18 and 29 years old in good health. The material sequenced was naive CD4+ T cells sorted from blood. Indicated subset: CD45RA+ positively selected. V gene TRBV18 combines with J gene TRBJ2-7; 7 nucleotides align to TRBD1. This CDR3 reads CASSQLTGSYEQYF. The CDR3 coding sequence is TGTGCCAGCTCACAGTTGACAGGGTCCTACGAGCAGTACTTC.